The entry below gives a single TCR beta chain sequence along with its context. Its antigen remains unidentified. Here immunoSEQ multiplex PCR was the method, and the copy in TCRdb shows in-frame clones only, minus some. The sample yields approximately 50,000 clones, approximately 90% seen once. The data derive from a study of PD-1 blockade in classical Hodgkin lymphoma. All patients experienced relapse after autologous stem cell transplantation, and brentuximab vedotin exposure was variable. The study's findings and limits: Exclusion was applied to patients who started nivolumab under 1 year after ASCT.

This sequence was found in a human donor with classical Hodgkin lymphoma. The specimen comprised peripheral blood mononuclear cells (PBMCs), sampled before the second cycle of nivolumab.

The chain's CDR3 is CASSSGSGVAFF. CDR3 DNA: TGTGCCAGCAGTTCCGGCTCGGGGGTAGCTTTCTTT. The chain links TRBV6-5 to TRBJ1-1; D is possibly TRBD1 (5 bases). CDR3 length: 12 amino acids. Trimming pared 4 bases from V and 10 bases from J, leaving 13 bases between. The germline CDR1 and CDR2 sequences are MNHEY and SVGAGI.